Listed below are T cell receptor beta chains from one sample, sequenced in a study of cytomegalovirus exposure and HLA in healthy donors. Sequencing used immunoSEQ multiplex PCR; TCRdb keeps in-frame clones, though not all of them. This sample has approximately 170,000 clones, with roughly nine tenths found just once. The specimen was PBMCs. The receptors here all came from a young woman in good health and CMV-seropositive. Both conserved end residues are part of each CDR3. The D gene is left open where the match is weak. Clone size appears in some rows only: once, few, many, or a class for an expanded clone.

length	D	size	V	J	CDR3	DNA
18	TRBD2	.	TRBV7-6	TRBJ2-1	CASTDRGASGSSYNEQFF	TGTGCCAGCACCGATAGGGGGGCTAGCGGGAGCTCCTACAATGAGCAGTTCTTC
16	TRBD2	.	TRBV18	TRBJ2-1	CASSPQSGGRGYEQFF	TGTGCCAGCTCACCCCAAAGCGGCGGGAGGGGGTATGAGCAGTTCTTC
15	.	.	TRBV6-5	TRBJ2-3	CASSYKGGFADTQYF	TGTGCCAGCAGTTATAAGGGGGGGTTCGCGGATACGCAGTATTTT
15	TRBD1	once	TRBV7-2	TRBJ2-6	CASRITGVGANVLTF	TGTGCCAGCAGAATTACAGGGGTCGGGGCCAACGTCCTGACTTTC
15	.	.	TRBV18	TRBJ2-7	CASSSMGITGSEQYF	TGTGCCAGCTCAAGTATGGGGATTACAGGCTCCGAGCAGTACTTC
13	.	.	TRBV19	TRBJ2-7	CASTPGPPYEQYF	TGTGCCAGTACCCCAGGTCCGCCCTACGAGCAGTACTTC
14	.	once	TRBV7-9	TRBJ1-4	CASSVDSLNEKLFF	TGTGCCAGCAGCGTGGACAGCCTTAATGAAAAACTGTTTTTT
15	.	.	TRBV18	TRBJ2-3	CASSPSGVTTDTQYF	TGTGCCAGCTCACCAAGCGGCGTGACCACAGATACGCAGTATTTT
14	.	.	TRBV7-9	TRBJ2-7	CASSFGGLPYEQYF	TGTGCCAGCAGCTTTGGAGGGCTCCCCTACGAGCAGTACTTC
15	.	.	TRBV7-2	TRBJ2-7	CASSFRSKASYEQYF	TGTGCCAGCAGCTTCAGGTCTAAGGCCTCCTACGAGCAGTACTTC
15	TRBD2	.	TRBV5-1	TRBJ2-7	CASSPTSGVPYEQYF	TGCGCCAGCAGCCCTACTAGCGGGGTACCCTACGAGCAGTACTTC
11	.	.	TRBV9	TRBJ2-1	CASSADNEQFF	TGTGCCAGCAGCGCGGACAATGAGCAGTTCTTC
14	TRBD1	once	TRBV29-1	TRBJ1-1	CSVLTGVLNTEAFF	TGCAGCGTATTGACAGGGGTCTTGAACACTGAAGCTTTCTTT
20	.	.	TRBV28	TRBJ1-2	CASSLNLSPRSAGKGYGYTF	TGTGCCAGCAGTTTAAATCTCTCCCCCCGATCGGCAGGAAAGGGGTATGGCTACACCTTC
15	TRBD2	.	TRBV6-4	TRBJ2-7	CASSDLWTRTYEQYF	TGTGCCAGCAGTGACTTGTGGACTAGGACCTACGAGCAGTACTTC
15	TRBD1	few	TRBV19	TRBJ1-5	CASSTSGQINQPQHF	TGTGCCAGTAGTACTTCGGGACAGATCAATCAGCCCCAGCATTTT
14	.	.	TRBV7-2	TRBJ2-3	CASSRDGGKGTQYF	TGTGCCAGCAGCCGGGACGGGGGAAAGGGGACGCAGTATTTT
15	.	once	TRBV7-2	TRBJ1-3	CASSRDRLSGNTIYF	TGTGCCAGCAGCCGAGACAGGCTCTCTGGAAACACCATATATTTT
14	TRBD2	once	TRBV2	TRBJ2-1	CASSGSGGVDEQFF	TGTGCCAGCAGTGGCAGCGGGGGGGTGGATGAGCAGTTCTTC
13	TRBD1	.	TRBV6-5	TRBJ2-7	CASRTGGPYEQYF	TGTGCCAGCAGGACAGGGGGCCCCTACGAGCAGTACTTC
14	.	.	TRBV27	TRBJ2-7	CASSYLDSPYEQYF	TGTGCCAGCAGTTATCTGGACAGTCCCTACGAGCAGTACTTC
14	.	.	TRBV6-5	TRBJ1-3	CASRYNGPEDTIYF	TGTGCCAGCAGGTACAACGGTCCGGAGGACACCATATATTTT
14	.	.	TRBV5-1	TRBJ2-7	CASSLGQVRGEQYF	TGCGCCAGCAGCTTGGGACAGGTTAGGGGCGAGCAGTACTTC
15	TRBD1	.	TRBV19	TRBJ1-5	CASSPTGAGNQPQHF	TGTGCCAGTAGTCCTACAGGGGCTGGCAATCAGCCCCAGCATTTT
14	TRBD2	.	TRBV6-5	TRBJ2-1	CASSRLAGFGEQFF	TGTGCCAGCAGCAGACTAGCGGGATTCGGTGAGCAGTTCTTC
16	TRBD2	.	TRBV27	TRBJ2-1	CASSFWPAGYYNEQFF	TGTGCCAGCAGTTTTTGGCCAGCGGGGTACTACAATGAGCAGTTCTTC
14	.	few	TRBV7-6	TRBJ1-2	CASSLEADNYGYTF	TGTGCCAGCAGCTTAGAGGCGGATAACTATGGCTACACCTTC
15	TRBD1	.	TRBV11-2	TRBJ1-1	CASSPIRQGNTEAFF	TGTGCCAGCAGCCCTATCCGACAGGGGAACACTGAAGCTTTCTTT
13	.	.	TRBV5-1	TRBJ2-5	CASSVGQLETQYF	TGCGCCAGCAGCGTGGGACAACTAGAGACCCAGTACTTC
16	.	.	TRBV5-1	TRBJ2-7	CASSLAVDRALYEQYF	TGCGCCAGCAGCTTGGCGGTGGACAGAGCGTTGTACGAGCAGTACTTC
14	.	few	TRBV30	TRBJ2-1	CAWSVRLDYNEQFF	TGTGCCTGGAGTGTACGACTGGATTACAATGAGCAGTTCTTC
17	.	.	TRBV6-1	TRBJ2-7	CASSALGGQIRTYEQYF	TGTGCCAGCAGTGCCCTCGGTGGACAGATCCGTACCTACGAGCAGTACTTC
14	.	.	TRBV27	TRBJ2-5	CASSFLTSSETQYF	TGTGCCAGCAGTTTCCTGACTAGTTCAGAGACCCAGTACTTC
16	TRBD2	.	TRBV6-4	TRBJ2-3	CASSPLAGGPTDTQYF	TGTGCCAGCAGCCCACTAGCGGGGGGGCCGACAGATACGCAGTATTTT
15	.	.	TRBV21-1	TRBJ2-1	CASSPPGGDDNEQFF	TGTGCCAGCAGCCCTCCAGGGGGAGACGACAATGAGCAGTTCTTC
15	.	few	TRBV4-3	TRBJ2-2	CASSQDLALPGELFF	TGCGCCAGCAGCCAAGATCTAGCCCTACCCGGGGAGCTGTTTTTT
16	TRBD1	.	TRBV9	TRBJ1-3	CASSGIRGFSGNTIYF	TGTGCCAGCAGCGGGATCAGGGGGTTCTCTGGAAACACCATATATTTT
14	.	.	TRBV9	TRBJ1-3	CASSARVSGNTIYF	TGTGCCAGCAGCGCCAGGGTCTCTGGAAACACCATATATTTT
14	.	.	TRBV29-1	TRBJ2-7	CSVEGSRGTYEQYF	TGCAGCGTTGAAGGTTCCAGGGGAACGTACGAGCAGTACTTC
16	.	.	TRBV6-5	TRBJ2-5	CASSYFPQGLLETQYF	TGTGCCAGCAGTTACTTCCCCCAGGGGTTATTGGAGACCCAGTACTTC
14	TRBD2	.	TRBV11-2	TRBJ2-7	CASSLKRGAVEQYF	TGTGCCAGCAGCTTAAAGCGGGGGGCAGTCGAGCAGTACTTC